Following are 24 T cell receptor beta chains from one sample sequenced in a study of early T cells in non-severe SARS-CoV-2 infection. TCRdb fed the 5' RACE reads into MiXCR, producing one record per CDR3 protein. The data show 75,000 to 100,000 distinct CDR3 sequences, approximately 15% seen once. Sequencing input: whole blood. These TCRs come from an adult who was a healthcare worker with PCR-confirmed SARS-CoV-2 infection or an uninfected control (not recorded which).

The CDR3 DNA follows: TGCAGCGTTGGGCGTCTAGCGGGCGTACCGGGCGAGCAGTACTTC. Amino acids: CSVGRLAGVPGEQYF. The genes are TRBV29-1 and TRBJ2-7; 8 bases map to TRBD2. J was trimmed by 6 bases and V by 4 bases; bases with no gene match: 14. The germline gives CDR1 SQVTM, CDR2 ANQGSEA. This CDR3 region has 15 residues.

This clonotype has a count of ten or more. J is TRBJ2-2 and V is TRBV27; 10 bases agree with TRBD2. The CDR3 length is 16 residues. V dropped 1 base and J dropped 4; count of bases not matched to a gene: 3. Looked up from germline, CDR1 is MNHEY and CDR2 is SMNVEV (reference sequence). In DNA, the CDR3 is TGTGCCAGCAGTTTATTAGCGGGAGGTATCACCGGGGAGCTGTTTTTT. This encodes CASSLLAGGITGELFF.

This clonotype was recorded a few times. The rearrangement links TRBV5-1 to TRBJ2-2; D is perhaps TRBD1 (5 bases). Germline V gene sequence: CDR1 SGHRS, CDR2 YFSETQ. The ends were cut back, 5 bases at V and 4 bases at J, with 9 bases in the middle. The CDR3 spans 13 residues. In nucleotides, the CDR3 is TGCGCCAGCAGGGGGCGAGGCACCGGGGAGCTGTTTTTT. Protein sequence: CASRGRGTGELFF.

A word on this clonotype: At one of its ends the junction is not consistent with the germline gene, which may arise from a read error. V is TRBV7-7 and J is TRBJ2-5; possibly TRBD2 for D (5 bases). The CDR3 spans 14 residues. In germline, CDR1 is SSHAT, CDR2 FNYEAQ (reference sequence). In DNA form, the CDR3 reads TGTGCTAGCAGCTTAGCGCGGTGGCAAGAGACCCAGTACTTC. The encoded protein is CASSLARWQETQYF.

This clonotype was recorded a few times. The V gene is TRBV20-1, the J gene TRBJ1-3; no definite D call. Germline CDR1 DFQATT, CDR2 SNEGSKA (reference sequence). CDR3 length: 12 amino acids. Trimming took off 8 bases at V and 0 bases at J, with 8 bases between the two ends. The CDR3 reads CSTGGSGNTIYF. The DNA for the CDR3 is TGCAGTACCGGTGGCTCTGGAAACACCATATATTTT.

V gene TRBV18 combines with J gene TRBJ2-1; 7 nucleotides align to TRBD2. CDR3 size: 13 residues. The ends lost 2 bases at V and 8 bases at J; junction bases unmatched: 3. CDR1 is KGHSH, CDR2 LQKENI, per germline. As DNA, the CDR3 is TGTGCCAGCTCACCAATAGCGGGTTATGAGCAGTTCTTC. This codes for CASSPIAGYEQFF.

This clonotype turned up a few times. The CDR3 sequence: CASSYSTLTYGYTF. The CDR3, as DNA: TGTGCCAGCAGTTACTCGACGCTTACCTATGGCTACACCTTC. The chain combines TRBV6-2 or TRBV6-3 with TRBJ1-2; D ambiguous. This CDR3 is 14 amino acids long. Germline V gene sequence: CDR1 MNHEY, CDR2 SVGEGT. V was trimmed by 0 bases and J by 4 bases, leaving 9 bases between them.

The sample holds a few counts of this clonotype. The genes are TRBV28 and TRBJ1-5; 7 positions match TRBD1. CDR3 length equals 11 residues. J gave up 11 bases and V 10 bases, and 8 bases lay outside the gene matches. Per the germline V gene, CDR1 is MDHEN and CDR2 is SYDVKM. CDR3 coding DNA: TGTGCCACTTCGACAGGGCAAGCCCAGCATTTT. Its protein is CATSTGQAQHF. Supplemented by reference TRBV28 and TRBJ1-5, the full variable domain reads DVKVTQSSRYLVKRTGEKVFLECVQDMDHENMFWYRQDPGLGLRLIYFSYDVKMKEKGDIPEGYSVSREKKERFSLILESASTNQTSMYLCATSTGQAQHFGDGTRLSIL.

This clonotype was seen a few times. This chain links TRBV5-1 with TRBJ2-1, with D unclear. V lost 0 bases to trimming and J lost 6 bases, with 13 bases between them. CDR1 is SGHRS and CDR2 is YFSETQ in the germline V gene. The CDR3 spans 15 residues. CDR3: CASSLAMGPLNEQFF. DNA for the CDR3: TGCGCCAGCAGCTTGGCGATGGGTCCTCTCAATGAGCAGTTCTTC. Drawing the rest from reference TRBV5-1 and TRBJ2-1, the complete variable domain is KAGVTQTPRYLIKTRGQQVTLSCSPISGHRSVSWYQQTPGQGLQFLFEYFSETQRNKGNFPGRFSGRQFSNSRSEMNVSTLELGDSALYLCASSLAMGPLNEQFFGPGTRLTVL.

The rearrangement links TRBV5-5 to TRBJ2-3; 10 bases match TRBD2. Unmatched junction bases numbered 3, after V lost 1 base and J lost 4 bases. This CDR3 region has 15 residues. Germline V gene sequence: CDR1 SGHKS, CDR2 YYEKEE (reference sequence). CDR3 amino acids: CASSLRAGGPDTQYF. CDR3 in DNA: TGTGCCAGCAGCTTGCGAGCGGGGGGGCCAGATACGCAGTATTTT.

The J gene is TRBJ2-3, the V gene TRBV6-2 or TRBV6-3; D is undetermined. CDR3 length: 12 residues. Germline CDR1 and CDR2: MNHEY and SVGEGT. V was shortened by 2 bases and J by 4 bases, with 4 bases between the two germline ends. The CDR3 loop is CASSYNPDTQYF. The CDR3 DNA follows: TGTGCCAGCAGTTACAACCCAGATACGCAGTATTTT.

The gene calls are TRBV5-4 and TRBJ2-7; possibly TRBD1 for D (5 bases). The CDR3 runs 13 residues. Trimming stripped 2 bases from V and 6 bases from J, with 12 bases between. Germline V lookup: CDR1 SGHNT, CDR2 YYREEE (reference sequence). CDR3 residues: CASSFIGAVEQYF. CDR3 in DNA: TGTGCCAGCAGCTTTATAGGGGCCGTCGAGCAGTACTTC.

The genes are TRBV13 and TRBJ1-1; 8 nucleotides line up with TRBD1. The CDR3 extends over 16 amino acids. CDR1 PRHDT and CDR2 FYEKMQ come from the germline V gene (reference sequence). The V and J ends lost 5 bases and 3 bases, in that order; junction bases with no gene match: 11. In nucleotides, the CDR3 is TGTGCCAGCAGCCTTTACCTACAGGGGGAAGACACTGAAGCTTTCTTT. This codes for CASSLYLQGEDTEAFF.

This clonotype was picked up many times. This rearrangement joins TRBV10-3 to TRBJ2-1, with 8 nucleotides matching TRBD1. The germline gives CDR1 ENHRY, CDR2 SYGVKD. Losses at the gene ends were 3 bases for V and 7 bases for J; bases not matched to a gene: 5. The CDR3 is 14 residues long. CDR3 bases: TGTGCCATCAGTGACACAGGGGGGAAGAATGAGCAGTTCTTC. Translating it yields CAISDTGGKNEQFF.

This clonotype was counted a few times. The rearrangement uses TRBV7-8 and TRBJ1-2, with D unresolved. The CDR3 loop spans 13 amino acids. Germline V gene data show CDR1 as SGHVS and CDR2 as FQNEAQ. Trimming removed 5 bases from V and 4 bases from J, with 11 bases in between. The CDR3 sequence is CASSDPRAYGYTF. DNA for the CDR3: TGTGCCAGCAGCGACCCCCGCGCCTATGGCTACACCTTC. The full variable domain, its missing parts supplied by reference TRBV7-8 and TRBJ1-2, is GAGVSQSPRYKVAKRGQDVALRCDPISGHVSLFWYQQALGQGPEFLTYFQNEAQLDKSGLPSDRFFAERPEGSVSTLKIQRTQQEDSAVYLCASSDPRAYGYTFGSGTRLTVV.

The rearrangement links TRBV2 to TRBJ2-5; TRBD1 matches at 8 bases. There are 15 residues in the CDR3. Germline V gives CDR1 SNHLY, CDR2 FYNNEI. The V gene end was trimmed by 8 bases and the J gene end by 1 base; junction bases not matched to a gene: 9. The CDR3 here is CASARTGIIQETQYF. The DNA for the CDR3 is TGTGCCAGCGCGAGGACAGGGATCATCCAAGAGACCCAGTACTTC.

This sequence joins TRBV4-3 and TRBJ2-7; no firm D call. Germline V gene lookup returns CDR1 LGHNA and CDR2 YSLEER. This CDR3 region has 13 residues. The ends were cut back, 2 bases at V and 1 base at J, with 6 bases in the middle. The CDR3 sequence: CASSQSRSYEQYF. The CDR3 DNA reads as TGCGCCAGCAGCCAAAGCAGGTCCTACGAGCAGTACTTC.

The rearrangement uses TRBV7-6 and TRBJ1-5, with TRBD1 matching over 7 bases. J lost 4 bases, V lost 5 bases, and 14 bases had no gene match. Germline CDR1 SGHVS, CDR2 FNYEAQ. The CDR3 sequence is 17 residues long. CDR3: CASSLYLRTGRNQPQHF. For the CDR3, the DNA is TGTGCCAGCAGCCTCTACCTCCGGACAGGACGAAATCAGCCCCAGCATTTT.

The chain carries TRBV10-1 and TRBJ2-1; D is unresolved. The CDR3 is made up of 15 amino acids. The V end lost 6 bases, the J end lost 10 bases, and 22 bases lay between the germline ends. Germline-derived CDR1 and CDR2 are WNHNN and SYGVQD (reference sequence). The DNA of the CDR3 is TGCGCCAGCAGCCAAGACGACACCACCATCTCGGAGCAGTTCTTC. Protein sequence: CASSQDDTTISEQFF.

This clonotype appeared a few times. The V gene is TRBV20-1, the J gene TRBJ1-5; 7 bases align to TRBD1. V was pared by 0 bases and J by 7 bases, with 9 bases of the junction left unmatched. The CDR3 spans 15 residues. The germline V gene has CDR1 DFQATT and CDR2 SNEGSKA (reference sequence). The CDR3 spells CSARDLDRKTQPQHF. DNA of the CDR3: TGCAGTGCTAGAGACCTGGACAGGAAAACACAGCCCCAGCATTTT.

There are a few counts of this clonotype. This chain's CDR3 is CASSFDLGSRNTIYF. The CDR3, as DNA: TGTGCCAGCAGTTTCGACCTGGGAAGCCGAAACACCATATATTTT. V is TRBV7-2 and J is TRBJ1-3; D is ambiguous. The CDR3 loop spans 15 amino acids. Trimming cost V 6 bases and J 5 bases, with 17 bases left between them. CDR1 and CDR2 from the germline V gene are SGHTA and FQGNSA. The full variable domain, with the rest looked up from reference TRBV7-2 and TRBJ1-3, is GAGVSQSPSNKVTEKGKDVELRCDPISGHTALYWYRQSLGQGLEFLIYFQGNSAPDKSGLPSDRFSAERTGGSVSTLTIQRTQQEDSAVYLCASSFDLGSRNTIYFGEGSWLTVV.

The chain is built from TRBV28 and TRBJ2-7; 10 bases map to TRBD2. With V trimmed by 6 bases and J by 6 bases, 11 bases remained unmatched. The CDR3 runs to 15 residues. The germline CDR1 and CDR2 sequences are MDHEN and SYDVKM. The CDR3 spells CASSSPSSGRGEQYF. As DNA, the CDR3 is TGTGCCAGCAGCTCTCCCTCCAGCGGGAGGGGCGAGCAGTACTTC. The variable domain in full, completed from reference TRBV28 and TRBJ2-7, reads DVKVTQSSRYLVKRTGEKVFLECVQDMDHENMFWYRQDPGLGLRLIYFSYDVKMKEKGDIPEGYSVSREKKERFSLILESASTNQTSMYLCASSSPSSGRGEQYFGPGTRLTVT.

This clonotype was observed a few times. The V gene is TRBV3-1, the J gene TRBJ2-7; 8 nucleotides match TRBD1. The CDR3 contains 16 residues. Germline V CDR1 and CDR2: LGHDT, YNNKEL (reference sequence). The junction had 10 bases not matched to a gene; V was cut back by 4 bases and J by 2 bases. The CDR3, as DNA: TGTGCCAGCAGCCCGCGGGTACAGGGGGAGACCTACGAGCAGTACTTC. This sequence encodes CASSPRVQGETYEQYF.

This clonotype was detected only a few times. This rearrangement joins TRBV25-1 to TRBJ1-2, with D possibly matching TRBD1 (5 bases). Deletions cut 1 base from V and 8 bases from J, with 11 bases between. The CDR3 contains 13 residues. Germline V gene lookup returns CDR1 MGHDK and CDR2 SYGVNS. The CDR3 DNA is TGTGCCAGCAGTGAATCGGTCAGGGTCGGCTACACCTTC. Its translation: CASSESVRVGYTF.